The source of this T cell receptor beta chain is a study of cytomegalovirus exposure and HLA in healthy donors. General study findings and limits: Excluded were some V segments that proved indistinguishable, including TRBV6-2 and TRBV6-3. One later analysis reportedly identified an Asian-associated ancestry cluster that showed fewer N-insertions than the roughly 700-donor mean.

Primers: 60 Vbeta forward and 13 Jbeta reverse. Method: immunoSEQ multiplex PCR; TCRdb's copy keeps in-frame clones and lacks some. The sample has fewer than 200,000 clones, roughly 70% seen once. This CDR3 comprises 12 residues. V gave up 5 bases and J gave up 8 bases; unmatched junction bases: 5. Germline V gene lookup returns CDR1 SNHLY and CDR2 FYNNEI. Details on this clone: What it recognizes is unknown.

Sequenced sample: PBMCs. The chain couples TRBV2 to TRBJ1-1, with 7 bases matching TRBD1. The clonotype was recovered from a woman between 50 and 59 years old in good health and CMV-seropositive. DNA for the CDR3: TGTGCCAGCAGTCGGGACAGCTACGAAGCTTTCTTT. Encoded protein: CASSRDSYEAFF.